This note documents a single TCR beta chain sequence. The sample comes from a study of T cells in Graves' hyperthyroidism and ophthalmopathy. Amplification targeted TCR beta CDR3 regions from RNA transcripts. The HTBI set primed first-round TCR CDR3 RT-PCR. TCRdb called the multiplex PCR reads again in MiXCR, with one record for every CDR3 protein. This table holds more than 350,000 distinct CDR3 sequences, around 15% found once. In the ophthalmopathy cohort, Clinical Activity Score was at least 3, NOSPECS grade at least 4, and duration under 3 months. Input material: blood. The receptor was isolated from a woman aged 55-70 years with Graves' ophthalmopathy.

CDR3 region: CASSIQGAGEQYF. The CDR3 coding sequence is TGTGCCAGCAGTATACAGGGGGCGGGCGAGCAGTACTTC. V is TRBV6-1 and J is TRBJ2-7; 9 nucleotides agree with TRBD1. With 5 bases clipped from V and 6 bases from J, the junction kept 5 bases outside the gene matches. CDR3 size: 13 residues. CDR1 is MNHNS, CDR2 SASEGT, per germline.